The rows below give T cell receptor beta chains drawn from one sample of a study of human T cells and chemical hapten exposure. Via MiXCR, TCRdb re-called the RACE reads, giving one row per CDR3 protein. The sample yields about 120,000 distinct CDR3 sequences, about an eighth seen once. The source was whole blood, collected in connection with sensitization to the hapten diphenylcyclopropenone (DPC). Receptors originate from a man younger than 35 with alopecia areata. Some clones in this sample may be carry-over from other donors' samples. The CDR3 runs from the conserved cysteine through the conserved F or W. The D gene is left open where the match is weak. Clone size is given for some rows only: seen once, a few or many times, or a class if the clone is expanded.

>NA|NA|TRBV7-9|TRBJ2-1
TGTGCCAGCACCCCCACTTTCTCCTACAATGAGCAGTTCTTC
CASTPTFSYNEQFF
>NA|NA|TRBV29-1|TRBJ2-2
TGCAGCGCCCATTACGCGAACACCGGGGAGCTGTTTTTT
CSAHYANTGELFF
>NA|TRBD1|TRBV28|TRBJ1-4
TGTGCCAGCAGTCGAACAGGGGGCGTAGTTGAAAAACTGTTTTTT
CASSRTGGVVEKLFF
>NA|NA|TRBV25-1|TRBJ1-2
TGTGCCAGCAGTGTGGACCCTGGCGGCAACTATGGCTACACCTTC
CASSVDPGGNYGYTF
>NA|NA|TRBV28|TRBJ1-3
TGTGCCAGCAGTTTAGCCATTCTGAGCTCTGGAAACACCATATATTTT
CASSLAILSSGNTIYF
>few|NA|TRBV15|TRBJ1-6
TGTGCCACCAGCAGAGATGGAGGGAAGTCCCCTGAGTCCTATAATTCACCCCTCCACTTT
CATSRDGGKSPESYNSPLHF
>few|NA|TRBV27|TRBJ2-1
TGTGCCAGCAGCCTACAGGGAGGCTCCGATGAGCAGTTCTTC
CASSLQGGSDEQFF
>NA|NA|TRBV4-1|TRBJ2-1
TGCGCCAGCAGCCAAGTACCCAGAAGGGGTGGCAATGAGCAGTTCTTC
CASSQVPRRGGNEQFF
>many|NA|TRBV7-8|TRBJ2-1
TGTGCCAGCAGCCCCCGGGACTACAATGAGCAGTTCTTC
CASSPRDYNEQFF
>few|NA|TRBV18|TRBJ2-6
TGTGCCAGCTCACCACCTACAGGGTTCTCCTCTGGGGCCAACGTCCTGACTTTC
CASSPPTGFSSGANVLTF
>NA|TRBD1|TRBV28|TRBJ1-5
TGTGCCAGCCTGACAGGGGGCTTTCAGCCCCAGCATTTT
CASLTGGFQPQHF
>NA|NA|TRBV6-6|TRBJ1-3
TGTGCCAGCAGTTACTCTGCGGGGGGCTCTGGAAACACCATATATTTT
CASSYSAGGSGNTIYF
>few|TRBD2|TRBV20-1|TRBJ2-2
TGCAGTGCTAGAGATTCGGAGCGGGGGACGGGCGGGGAGCTGTTTTTT
CSARDSERGTGGELFF
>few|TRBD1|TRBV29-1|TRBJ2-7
TGCAGCGTGACAGGGGTTTTCTACGAGCAGTACTTC
CSVTGVFYEQYF
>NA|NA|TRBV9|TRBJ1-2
TGTGCCAGCAGCGTAGTAGGTGGCGGCTACACCTTC
CASSVVGGGYTF
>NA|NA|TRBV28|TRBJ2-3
TGTGCCTCGGCCCCCGCTAGCACAGATACGCAGTATTTT
CASAPASTDTQYF
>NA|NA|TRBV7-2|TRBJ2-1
TGTGCCAGCAGCCTCTTAAGTGGGGGGATCTCCTACAATGAGCAGTTCTTC
CASSLLSGGISYNEQFF
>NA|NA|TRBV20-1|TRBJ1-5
TGCAGTGCTAGTGAGGGTGGGAGCAATCAGCCCCAGCATTTT
CSASEGGSNQPQHF
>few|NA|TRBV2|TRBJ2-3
TGTGCCAGCAGTGGGTCAAGGACCAGCACAGATACGCAGTATTTT
CASSGSRTSTDTQYF
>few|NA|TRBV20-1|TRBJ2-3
TGCAGTGCTAGGCCCTCTAGCACAGATACGCAGTATTTT
CSARPSSTDTQYF
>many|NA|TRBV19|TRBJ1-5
TGTGCCAGTAGTACCCGGGGCCTTCCACAGCCCCAGCATTTT
CASSTRGLPQPQHF
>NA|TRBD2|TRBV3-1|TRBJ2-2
TGTGCCAGCAGCGGGGTCCAAGCGGGGGCCTTCACCGGGGAGCTGTTTTTT
CASSGVQAGAFTGELFF
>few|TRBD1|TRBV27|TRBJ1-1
TGTGCCAGCAGCCATGACAGGGGTGAAGCTTTCTTT
CASSHDRGEAFF
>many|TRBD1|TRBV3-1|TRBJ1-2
TGTGCCAGCAGCCTGGGACAGTATGGCTACACCTTC
CASSLGQYGYTF
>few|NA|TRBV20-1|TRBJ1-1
TGCAGTGCTAGACGGAGGACCTACGGGATAGGGACTGAAGCTTTCTTT
CSARRRTYGIGTEAFF
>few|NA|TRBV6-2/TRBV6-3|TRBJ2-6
TGTGCCAGCAGTTACGCCTGGGGGTCTGGGGCCAACGTCCTGACTTTC
CASSYAWGSGANVLTF
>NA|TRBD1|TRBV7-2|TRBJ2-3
TGTGCCAGCAGCTTAGACGGGAACAGGGGTTATAGTTCACTACGTAGCACAGATACGCAGTATTTT
CASSLDGNRGYSSLRSTDTQYF
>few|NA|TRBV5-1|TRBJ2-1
TGCGCCACCCTCCCTCCAGGGGGGGATGAGCAGTTCTTC
CATLPPGGDEQFF
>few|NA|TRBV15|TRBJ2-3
TGTGCCACCAGCAGAGCGGGGAATACGCAGTATTTT
CATSRAGNTQYF
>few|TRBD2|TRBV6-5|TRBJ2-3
TGTGCCAGCATGCGACTAGCGGGGGGGGAAGATACGCAGTATTTT
CASMRLAGGEDTQYF
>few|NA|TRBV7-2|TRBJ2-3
TGTGCCAGCAGCTTAAGGCCAGGGTCAGATACGCAGTATTTT
CASSLRPGSDTQYF
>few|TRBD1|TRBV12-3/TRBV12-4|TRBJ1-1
TGTGCCAGCAGTGCCCAGACAGGGGGCGGGCTCACTGAAGCTTTCTTT
CASSAQTGGGLTEAFF
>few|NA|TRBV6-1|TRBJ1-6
TGTGCCAGCAGTGAAGAGGGCAGGGGCGAGGTTTCACCCCTCCACTTT
CASSEEGRGEVSPLHF
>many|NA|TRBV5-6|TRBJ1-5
TGTGCCAGCAGCTTGGCCCGGGGGTTTCAGCCCCAGCATTTT
CASSLARGFQPQHF
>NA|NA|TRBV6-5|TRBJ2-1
TGTGCCAGCAGTTACGGGCGTTACAATGAGCAGTTCTTC
CASSYGRYNEQFF